The 12 T cell receptor beta chains in this list originate from one sample, sequenced in a study of PD-L1 blockade in urothelial cancer. Sequenced by immunoSEQ multiplex PCR; TCRdb stores in-frame clones only, minus some. The sample has about 45,000 clones; almost 85% are singletons. Regarding time point: peripheral blood 6 weeks after treatment start. Sample: PBMCs, taken around atezolizumab (anti-PD-L1) treatment. These receptors originate from a man aged 55 to 70 with urothelial cancer.

This sequence joins TRBV6-5 and TRBJ2-7; a weak D match, TRBD1 (6 bases). Germline V gene sequence: CDR1 MNHEY, CDR2 SVGAGI. CDR3 length: 16 amino acids. V gave up 2 bases and J gave up 0 bases, with 14 bases separating them. The CDR3 DNA is TGTGCCAGCAGTTACGAGCGGACAGTGAGCTCCTACGAGCAGTACTTC. As protein: CASSYERTVSSYEQYF.

This clone was counted between two and nine times. The chain employs TRBV4-1 and TRBJ2-7; 8 bases are shared with TRBD1. Germline V gene sequence: CDR1 MGHRA, CDR2 YSYEKL. V gave up 4 bases and J gave up 3 bases; unmatched junction bases: 11. The CDR3 runs 16 residues. The CDR3 DNA is TGCGCCAGCAGCCCCACCGAGACAGGGGCCCACTACGAGCAGTACTTC. This translates into CASSPTETGAHYEQYF.

The chain links TRBV7-8 to TRBJ2-5, with D possibly being TRBD2 (7 bases). V was trimmed by 5 bases and J by 2 bases, leaving 18 bases between them. The CDR3 is made up of 16 amino acids. Germline lookup yields CDR1 SGHVS and CDR2 FQNEAQ. CDR3 loop: CASSRLGGASQETQYF. DNA of the CDR3: TGTGCCAGCAGCCGACTAGGGGGGGCCTCGCAAGAGACCCAGTACTTC.

This chain links TRBV15 with TRBJ2-7, with 12 bases matching TRBD1. Germline CDR1 and CDR2: LNHNV and YYDKDF (reference sequence). The V segment lost 3 bases and the J segment 7 bases; nucleotides outside the gene matches: 4. The CDR3 runs to 14 residues. The CDR3 coding sequence is TGTGCCACCAGCAGTGGGACAGGGGGCGTGGAGCAGTACTTC. It translates to CATSSGTGGVEQYF.

V is TRBV6-1 and J is TRBJ1-2; 9 bases fit TRBD1. V lost 4 bases and J lost 5; bases outside the gene matches: 8. CDR1 and CDR2 from the germline V gene are MNHNS and SASEGT. The CDR3 is made up of 15 amino acids. The chain's CDR3 is CASSVQIQGAYGYTF. In DNA, the CDR3 is TGTGCCAGCAGTGTCCAAATACAGGGGGCTTATGGCTACACCTTC.

This clone was seen a single time. The genes are TRBV19 and TRBJ1-5; 8 positions agree with TRBD1. Germline V gene lookup returns CDR1 LNHDA and CDR2 SQIVND (reference sequence). Trimming took 5 bases from V and 2 from J; bases not matched to a gene: 5. The CDR3 consists of 15 residues. CDR3 in DNA: TGTGCCAGTAGTTTGGACAGGGCGCGCAATCAGCCCCAGCATTTT. Translation: CASSLDRARNQPQHF.

The chain carries TRBV7-2 and TRBJ2-2; 9 nucleotides agree with TRBD1. The CDR3 runs 15 residues. The V gene's germline CDR1 is SGHTA and CDR2 FQGNSA. With 8 bases clipped from V and 6 bases from J, the junction kept 10 bases outside the gene matches. Written as DNA, the CDR3 is TGTGCCAGCGGCCAGGGACAGGGTAGGGCCGGGGAGCTGTTTTTT. Its protein product is CASGQGQGRAGELFF.

The CDR3 spells CASSQTPGQGKETEAFF. The CDR3 DNA sequence: TGTGCCAGCAGCCAGACACCGGGACAGGGGAAGGAGACTGAAGCTTTCTTT. V is TRBV14 and J is TRBJ1-1; 10 nucleotides align to TRBD1. This CDR3 comprises 17 residues. The germline V gene has CDR1 SGHDN and CDR2 FVKESK. Germline trimming cut 3 bases from V and 5 bases from J; bases unmatched to any gene: 12.

This clone was seen once. The V gene is TRBV25-1, the J gene TRBJ1-5; TRBD1 matches 7 bases. With V trimmed by 6 bases and J by 4 bases, 9 bases remained unmatched. Germline V gene data show CDR1 as MGHDK and CDR2 as SYGVNS. The CDR3 consists of 15 residues. CDR3 loop: CASSSTGQPNQPQHF. CDR3 in DNA: TGTGCCAGCAGCTCCACGGGACAGCCGAATCAGCCCCAGCATTTT.

The chain is built from TRBV10-1 and TRBJ2-1; TRBD2 matches at 10 bases. CDR1 is WNHNN, CDR2 SYGVQD, per germline (reference sequence). CDR3 length: 16 residues. V lost 7 bases, J lost 7 bases, and 13 bases stayed unmatched. CDR3 in amino acids: CASTGALAGRVNEQFF. The CDR3 nucleotides are TGCGCCAGCACCGGAGCACTAGCGGGGAGGGTAAATGAGCAGTTCTTC.

The V call is TRBV11-2, the J call TRBJ2-5; D is perhaps TRBD1 (7 bases). The CDR3 has 14 amino acids. The V gene lost 5 bases and the J gene lost 5 bases, with 15 bases spanning the gap. CDR1 and CDR2 (germline): SGHAT, FQNNGV. This CDR3 reads CASSPRGVGETQYF. The CDR3 bases are TGTGCCAGCAGCCCCAGGGGGGTTGGGGAGACCCAGTACTTC.

This clone was recorded once. The chain uses TRBV5-1 and TRBJ2-2, with D perhaps TRBD2 (5 bases). Germline V CDR1 and CDR2: SGHRS, YFSETQ. The CDR3 covers 14 residues. Trimming shortened V by 0 bases and J by 6 bases, and 9 bases separated the two germline ends. The chain's CDR3 is CASSLAGVPGELFF. CDR3 nucleotides: TGCGCCAGCAGCTTGGCCGGGGTTCCCGGGGAGCTGTTTTTT.